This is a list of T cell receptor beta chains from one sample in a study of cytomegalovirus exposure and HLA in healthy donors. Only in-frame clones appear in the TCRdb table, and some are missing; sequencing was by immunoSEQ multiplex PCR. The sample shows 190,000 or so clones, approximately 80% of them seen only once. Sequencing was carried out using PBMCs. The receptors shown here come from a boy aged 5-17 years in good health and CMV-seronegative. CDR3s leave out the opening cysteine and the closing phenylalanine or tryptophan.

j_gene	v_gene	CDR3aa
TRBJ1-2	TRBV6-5	ASSYHQSLANYGYT
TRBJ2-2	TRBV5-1	ASSLEPSGGKNTGELF
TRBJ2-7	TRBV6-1	ASTLAQGVSEQY
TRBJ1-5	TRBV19	ASSIRGKGGNQPQH
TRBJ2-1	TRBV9	ASSVRGSGALPSYNEQF
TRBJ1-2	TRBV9	ASSVGQAENYGYT
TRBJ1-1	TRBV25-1	ASSKDREATEAF
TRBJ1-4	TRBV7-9	ASSPSATNEKLF
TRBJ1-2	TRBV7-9	ASSQSGRTGDGYT
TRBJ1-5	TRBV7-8	ASSFSRIRQVDQPQH
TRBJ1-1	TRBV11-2	ASSPWGDRNTEAF
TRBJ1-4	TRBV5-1	ASRSTGVTNEKLF
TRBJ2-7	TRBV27	ASSFGGSLSYEQY
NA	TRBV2	ASSEIATEIQETQY
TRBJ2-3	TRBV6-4	ASSLGGVTDTQY
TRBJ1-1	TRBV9	ASSEQGNTEAF
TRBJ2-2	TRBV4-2	ASSQELASAGELF
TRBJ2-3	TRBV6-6	ASSWVAGGFDTQY
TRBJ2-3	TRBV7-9	AGGSTDTQY
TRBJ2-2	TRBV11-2	ASSLIQGANTGELF
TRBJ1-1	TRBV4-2	ASSHPDRGPMNTEAF
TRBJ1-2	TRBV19	ASSIRGRSYGYT
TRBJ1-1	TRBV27	ASSRGGGSNMNTEAF
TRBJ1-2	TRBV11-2	ASSLDRVKGYT
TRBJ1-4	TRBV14	ASSLSGTGGVDEKLF
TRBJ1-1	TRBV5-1	ASSLAGSAEAF
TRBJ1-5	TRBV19	ASSRGTGDQPQH
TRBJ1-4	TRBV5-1	ASSLFGTENEKLF
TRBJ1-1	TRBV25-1	ASSEWGGNTEAF
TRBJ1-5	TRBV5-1	ASSEGQGNQPQH
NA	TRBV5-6	ASSLSLAGRYEQY
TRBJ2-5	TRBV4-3	ASSQEATIGETQY
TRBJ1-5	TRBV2	ASTMERQPQH
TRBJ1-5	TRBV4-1	ASSQDPGNQPQH
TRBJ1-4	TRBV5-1	ASSILATNEKLF
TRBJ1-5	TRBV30	AWSGGGREGQPQH
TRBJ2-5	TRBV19	ASTREETQY
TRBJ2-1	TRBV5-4	ASMAGGYNEQF
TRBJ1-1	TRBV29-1	SVGGQMNTEAF
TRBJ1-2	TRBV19	ASSIVTGGNGYT
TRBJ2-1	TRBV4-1	ASSQPGQGNEQF
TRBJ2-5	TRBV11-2	ASSLDLVGTQY
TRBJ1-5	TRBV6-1	ASGRTGALNQPQH